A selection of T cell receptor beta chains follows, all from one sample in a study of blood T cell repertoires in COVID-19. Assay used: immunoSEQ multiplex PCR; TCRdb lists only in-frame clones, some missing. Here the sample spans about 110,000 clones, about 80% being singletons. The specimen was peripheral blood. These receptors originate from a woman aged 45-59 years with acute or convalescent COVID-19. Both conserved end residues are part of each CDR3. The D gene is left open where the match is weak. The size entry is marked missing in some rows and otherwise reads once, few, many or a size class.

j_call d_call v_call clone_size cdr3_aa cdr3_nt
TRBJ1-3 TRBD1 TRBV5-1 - CASSGGQGDSGNTIYF TGCGCCAGCAGCGGGGGGCAGGGGGACTCTGGAAACACCATATATTTT
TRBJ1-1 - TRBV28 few CASSLTGEEAAFF TGTGCCAGCAGTTTAACCGGGGAGGAGGCAGCTTTCTTT
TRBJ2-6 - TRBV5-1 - CASSLAGVGANVLTF TGCGCCAGCAGCTTGGCAGGGGTAGGGGCCAACGTCCTGACTTTC
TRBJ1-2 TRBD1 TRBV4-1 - CASRDAGQFYGYTF TGCGCCAGCAGAGACGCGGGACAGTTCTATGGCTACACCTTC
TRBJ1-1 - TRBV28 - CASSLSDINPSFMNTEAFF TGTGCCAGCAGTTTATCAGACATTAATCCCTCTTTTATGAACACTGAAGCTTTCTTT
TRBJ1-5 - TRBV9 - CASSVGSPNQPQHF TGTGCCAGCAGCGTAGGGAGTCCCAATCAGCCCCAGCATTTT
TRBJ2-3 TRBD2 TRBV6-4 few CASSDSAGGPDTQYF TGTGCCAGCAGTGACTCAGCGGGGGGGCCAGATACGCAGTATTTT
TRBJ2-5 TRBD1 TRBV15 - CATSDRGSARETQYF TGTGCCACCAGCGACAGGGGCTCCGCTCGCGAGACCCAGTACTTC
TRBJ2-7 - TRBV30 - CAWGKQVSSYEQYF TGTGCCTGGGGTAAACAGGTGAGCTCCTACGAGCAGTACTTC
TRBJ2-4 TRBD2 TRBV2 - CASSEGEGIQYF TGTGCCAGCAGTGAAGGGGAGGGCATTCAGTACTTC
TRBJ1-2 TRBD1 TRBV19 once CASSMGQMPNYGYTF TGTGCCAGTAGTATGGGACAGATGCCAAACTATGGCTACACCTTC
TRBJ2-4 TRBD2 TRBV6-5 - CAGSSGGAGGIQYF TGTGCCGGATCTAGCGGGGGGGCCGGAGGCATTCAGTACTTC
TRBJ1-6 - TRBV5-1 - CASSHSAGSPLHF TGCGCCAGCAGCCACTCAGCAGGCTCACCCCTCCACTTT
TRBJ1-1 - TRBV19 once CASSIGSTGTEAFF TGTGCCAGTAGTATAGGAAGTACCGGGACTGAAGCTTTCTTT
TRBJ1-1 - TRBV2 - CASSGQWKNTEAFF TGTGCCAGCAGTGGACAGTGGAAGAACACTGAAGCTTTCTTT
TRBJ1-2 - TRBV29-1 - CSVEFRKGLELTF TGCAGCGTTGAATTTAGAAAGGGACTAGAGCTCACCTTC
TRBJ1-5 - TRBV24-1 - CATSRAGGNQPQHF TGTGCCACCAGTCGGGCAGGGGGCAATCAGCCCCAGCATTTT
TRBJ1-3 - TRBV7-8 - CASSLPGEGPYF TGTGCCAGCAGCCTCCCCGGGGAGGGACCATATTTT
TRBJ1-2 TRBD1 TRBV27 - CASSLEQGLNGYTF TGTGCCAGCAGTTTGGAACAGGGGTTAAATGGCTACACCTTC
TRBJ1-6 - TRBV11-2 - CASSSTYTYLSSYNSPLHF TGTGCCAGCAGCTCGACATACACTTACCTGAGCTCCTATAATTCACCCCTCCACTTT
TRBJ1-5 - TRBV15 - CATSRGNRGSDQPQHF TGTGCCACCAGCAGAGGAAATAGGGGGAGTGATCAGCCCCAGCATTTT
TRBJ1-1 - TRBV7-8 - CASSPRGTEAFF TGTGCCAGCAGCCCAAGGGGGACTGAAGCTTTCTTT